Presented here are 8 T cell receptor beta chains from one specimen sequenced in a study of cytomegalovirus exposure and HLA in healthy donors. A multiplex PCR was run with 60 Vbeta primers and 13 Jbeta primers. TCRdb's table, derived via immunoSEQ multiplex PCR, lists solely in-frame clones and lacks some. The profile shows some 120,000 clones, around three quarters of them singletons. Sequenced input: PBMCs. The receptor set was obtained from a woman aged 50 to 60 in good health and CMV-seronegative.

Note on this clone: Other DNA sequences in the sample encode the same CDR3. The CDR3 bases are TGTGCCAGCAGTCTGTCCAACGGCCAGGGGCCCCAGCATTTT. It translates to CASSLSNGQGPQHF. This chain uses TRBV2 with TRBJ1-5, with D possibly TRBD1 on 5 matching bases. The CDR3 covers 14 residues. Germline lookup yields CDR1 SNHLY and CDR2 FYNNEI. The ends were cut back, 5 bases at V and 9 bases at J, with 17 bases in the middle.

The chain links TRBV28 to TRBJ1-1; possibly TRBD1 for D (6 bases). This CDR3 has 14 amino acids. V was trimmed by 5 bases and J by 6 bases, leaving 16 bases between them. Germline V gene sequence: CDR1 MDHEN, CDR2 SYDVKM. CDR3: CASSLDDRPPEAFF. CDR3 DNA sequence: TGTGCCAGCAGTCTCGACGACAGGCCCCCTGAAGCTTTCTTT.

The rearrangement joins TRBV16 to TRBJ1-2, with D perhaps TRBD1 (6 bases). The CDR3 has 14 residues. The V and J ends lost 4 bases and 7 bases respectively, with 16 bases between them. Germline V gene data show CDR1 as KGHSY and CDR2 as FQNENV. CDR3 bases: TGTGCCAGCAGCCGAAGGGGGATTGAGAGTGGCTACACCTTC. It codes for CASSRRGIESGYTF.

The V gene is TRBV5-1, the J gene TRBJ2-7; TRBD2 matches 7 bases. CDR3 length: 15 amino acids. V lost 0 bases, J lost 3 bases, and 6 bases stayed unmatched. CDR1 is SGHRS, CDR2 YFSETQ, per germline. The DNA for the CDR3 is TGCGCCAGCAGCTTGGATTACGCGGGAGTCTACGAGCAGTACTTC. As protein: CASSLDYAGVYEQYF.

V usage is TRBV6-5 and J usage is TRBJ1-1; D is unclear. V was clipped by 6 bases and J by 4 bases, with 15 bases between them. The CDR3 loop spans 14 amino acids. Per germline, CDR1 MNHEY and CDR2 SVGAGI. CDR3 DNA: TGTGCCAGCAGATCCCTCGGACTGCTCACTGAAGCTTTCTTT. Translated, it gives CASRSLGLLTEAFF.

The V and J genes are TRBV6-6 and TRBJ2-5; 9 nucleotides line up with TRBD2. J lost 5 bases, V lost 5 bases, and 12 bases had no gene match. CDR3 length: 16 amino acids. The germline V gene encodes CDR1 MNHNY and CDR2 SVGAGI (reference sequence). CDR3 bases: TGTGCCAGCAGTAGTAGCGGGAGCCGGCCAGCGGAGACCCAGTACTTC. Encoded protein: CASSSSGSRPAETQYF.

Only one count was recorded for this clone. The chain couples TRBV27 to TRBJ2-7, with a weak D call TRBD1 (5 bases). Germline V gene sequence: CDR1 MNHEY, CDR2 SMNVEV (reference sequence). This CDR3 contains 16 residues. Trimming cost V 6 bases and J 1 base, with 19 bases left between them. This CDR3 is CASSPVGQGASYEQYF. The DNA of the CDR3 is TGTGCCAGCAGCCCAGTAGGGCAGGGCGCTTCCTACGAGCAGTACTTC.

The chain employs TRBV28 and TRBJ2-7; D is possibly TRBD1 (6 bases). V lost 2 bases and J lost 1, with 9 bases in between. The V gene's germline CDR1 is MDHEN and CDR2 SYDVKM. The length of the CDR3 is 14 residues. DNA of the CDR3: TGTGCCAGCAGTTTAACAGGGAATTCCTACGAGCAGTACTTC. Protein sequence: CASSLTGNSYEQYF.